This TCR beta chain stems from a study of memory CD4+ T cells and cytomegalovirus serostatus (dated by TCRdb to the late 2010s). Background on the whole study: The roughly 33 healthy Belgian adults in the cohort included 9 who were CMV seropositive and 24 who were CMV seronegative. The study sequenced CD4+ memory TCRbeta repertoires of a Belgian cohort with known cytomegalovirus serostatus to replicate a published TCR-based CMV serostatus classifier. What the research found in general, with its limitations: On the Belgian cohort, the classifier based on the original framework reached a median bootstrapped AUC of nearly 0.96, with a 95% CI of 0.76-1.00. CMV serostatus prediction reached a median bootstrapped AUC of roughly 0.95 with the original framework and 0.91 with a US-trained random forest. Of fewer than 200 previously reported CMV-associated TCRbeta sequences, some 67 appeared in the CD4+ memory repertoires, each in one to five individuals. Only CD4+CD45RO+ memory cells were sequenced, in contrast to the original study, which included naive and memory CD4+ and CD8+ populations. Results were interpreted as suggesting that the CMV-associated TCR signature is largely present in the CD4+ memory repertoire.

Genomic DNA was extracted from sorted cells with the Quick-DNA Microprep Kit. Amplification of TCRbeta DNA was done with the immunoSEQ hsTCRbeta kit, following the protocol from the manufacturer. TCRbeta libraries were sequenced on an Illumina MiSeq instrument. Per the source publication's procedure: After out-of-frame sequences were removed, 2 million to 2.5 million distinct TCRbeta sequences remained, averaging about 67,000 per individual. Each individual was scored according to the count of 164 previously reported CMV-associated TCRbeta sequences and the total productive distinct TCRbeta count. A beta-binomial model was reimplemented in Python, and random forests from scikit-learn, run with default parameters, were trained on data from the US cohort. Classifier performance on the Belgian cohort was summarized as median AUC with percentile confidence intervals calculated over 10,000 bootstrap iterations. The clones in this table, taken by TCRdb from immuneACCESS, are in-frame only. Not every clone is retained; where verified, under half of the shortfall comes from an unresolved V gene, and the cause of the rest is unknown. V, J and clone size are taken as reported in that table, and D and trimming were inferred from the DNA itself. Across this sample there are around 30,000 clones, with under 80% seen only once. The ten largest clones represent roughly 0.65% of the sample.

Reading from cysteine to phenylalanine, the CDR3 counts 14 amino acids. Just CDR3 DNA is preserved here, 42 bases in frame from base 1. The germline V gene gives CDR1 as ENHRY and CDR2 as SYGVKD. Here V drops 7 bases and J drops 1 base, and the junction holds 5 bases not matched to any gene. Single viable CD3+CD4+CD8-CD45RO+ cells were sorted as memory CD4+ T cells on a FACSAria II. CMV serostatus was assessed using a Roche Elecsys assay, by which serum IgG against CMV pp150, pp28, p38 and p52 was detected. After the samples were thawed, total CD4+ T cells were enriched through positive selection using CD4 magnetic microbeads. The samples came from a different study that was designed specifically to examine the CD4+ T cell memory repertoire. Following standard operating procedures, peripheral blood mononuclear cells were isolated and cryopreserved, while serum was kept at -80 degrees C. The staining relied on CD3-PerCP (BW264/56), CD4-APC (RPA-T4), CD45RO-PE (UCHT1) and CD8-Pacific Orange (3B5) antibodies, and Sytox blue was used to exclude non-viable cells.

This clone has only one observation. Its antigen is currently not known. There are no base qualities to consult, and no much larger clone falls within one base. The sample comprised memory CD4+ T cells from blood. Recombination connected TRBV10-3 to TRBJ1-1; 8 central nucleotides agree with TRBD1. The sequence was obtained from an adult in good health and CMV-seronegative. Some clones in this sample may be carry-over from other donors' samples. The CDR3 corresponds to CAIKTGAPNTEAFF. The base sequence is TGTGCCATCAAGACAGGGGCCCCGAACACTGAAGCTTTCTTT.